This T cell receptor beta chain appears in the sequencing data of a study of cytomegalovirus exposure and HLA in healthy donors. This CDR3 is 18 amino acids long. V gave up 2 bases and J gave up 8 bases; unmatched junction bases: 15. Germline V lookup: CDR1 MDHEN, CDR2 SYDVKM. The study, taken as a whole, reports: In presence/absence analyses, roughly uniform sequencing depth across donors was assumed. A link between a missense DCLRE1C variant and TCR beta V- and J-gene trimming emerged from a later analysis. On later analysis, the bulk of CMV-associated TCR beta chains appeared to be HLA-restricted.

These donors counted as nominally healthy when sampled, but unrecorded immune exposures were likely. On this clone: Its antigen is not known.

The PCR contained 60 Vbeta and 13 Jbeta primers. This table comes from immunoSEQ multiplex PCR, and its TCRdb copy is limited to in-frame clones, with some not included. The data hold 150,000 to 250,000 clones, with over 65% observed a single time. This clonotype was sampled from a boy between 2 and 10 years old in good health and CMV-seronegative. Sample: PBMCs. This chain uses TRBV28 with TRBJ2-1, with 10 nucleotides matching TRBD1. CDR3 nucleotide sequence: TGTGCCAGCAGTTTAAGTAAATCCGGGACAGGGGTGCGCGATGAGCAGTTCTTC. Translation gives CASSLSKSGTGVRDEQFF.